Presented here are 19 T cell receptor beta chains from one specimen sequenced in a study of human T cells and chemical hapten exposure. TCRdb passed the RACE reads through MiXCR, listing each CDR3 protein once. The table records fewer than 200,000 distinct CDR3 sequences, 25% to 35% of them present only once. Time point: pre-sensitization, week 0. Treatment in this sample: therapeutic diphenylcyclopropenone sensitization with weekly scalp DPC. Sequenced material: whole blood, taken in connection with sensitization to the hapten diphenylcyclopropenone (DPC). Source of these receptors: a woman aged 25 to 39 with alopecia areata. Some clones in this sample may be carry-over from other donors' samples.

The genes are TRBV29-1 and TRBJ2-3; tentative D call: TRBD1 (6 bases). The V end lost 7 bases, the J end lost 0 bases, and 14 bases lay between the germline ends. Germline CDR1 SQVTM, CDR2 ANQGSEA. This CDR3 is 14 amino acids long. The CDR3 loop is CSAPQGPSTDTQYF. The CDR3 DNA is TGCAGCGCCCCACAGGGTCCAAGCACAGATACGCAGTATTTT.

This clonotype occurred a few times. The chain combines TRBV29-1 with TRBJ1-1, with a weak D call TRBD1 (5 bases). Trimming shortened V by 7 bases and J by 0 bases, and 9 bases separated the two germline ends. The CDR3 extends over 12 amino acids. The germline V gene encodes CDR1 SQVTM and CDR2 ANQGSEA. CDR3 sequence: CSGGGLNTEAFF. The CDR3 DNA follows: TGCAGCGGTGGGGGATTGAACACTGAAGCTTTCTTT. Full variable domain (rest looked up from reference TRBV29-1 and TRBJ1-1): SAVISQKPSRDICQRGTSLTIQCQVDSQVTMMFWYRQQPGQSLTLIATANQGSEATYESGFVIDKFPISRPNLTFSTLTVSNMSPEDSSIYLCSGGGLNTEAFFGQGTRLTVV.

Written as DNA, the CDR3 is TGTGCCATCAGTCAGACAGGGGAAAATCAGCCCCAGCATTTT. Its translation is CAISQTGENQPQHF. The rearrangement uses TRBV10-3 and TRBJ1-5; TRBD1 matches 8 bases. In germline, CDR1 is ENHRY, CDR2 SYGVKD. The CDR3 totals 14 residues. V shed 5 bases, J shed 4 bases, and the junction held 4 bases outside the gene matches.

In its sample, this clonotype was seen a few times. CDR3 sequence reads: CASSLPRGRYNEQFF. The CDR3, as DNA: TGTGCCAGCAGTCTTCCGAGAGGGCGGTACAATGAGCAGTTCTTC. The chain uses TRBV28 and TRBJ2-1; D perhaps matches TRBD2 (5 bases). Germline CDR1 is MDHEN and CDR2 is SYDVKM. This CDR3 is 15 amino acids long. With 5 bases removed from V and 4 bases from J, the gap between germline ends came to 15 bases. The full variable domain, with the rest looked up from reference TRBV28 and TRBJ2-1, is DVKVTQSSRYLVKRTGEKVFLECVQDMDHENMFWYRQDPGLGLRLIYFSYDVKMKEKGDIPEGYSVSREKKERFSLILESASTNQTSMYLCASSLPRGRYNEQFFGPGTRLTVL.

This chain joins TRBV7-2 and TRBJ1-1; D gene uncertain. The CDR3 spans 13 residues. Trimming left V 2 bases short and J 1 base short, with 5 bases between. Germline V gene lookup returns CDR1 SGHTA and CDR2 FQGNSA. Here the CDR3 reads CASSLYTNTEAFF. The CDR3 DNA follows: TGTGCCAGCAGCTTATACACGAACACTGAAGCTTTCTTT.

The CDR3 DNA follows: TGTGCCAGCAGCTTAGGGAGAGTCGTTCGGGAGCTGTTTTTT. Translated: CASSLGRVVRELFF. The V gene is TRBV11-2, the J gene TRBJ2-2; no clear D. Looked up from germline, CDR1 is SGHAT and CDR2 is FQNNGV. V gave up 1 base and J gave up 9 bases, with 12 bases separating them. The CDR3 covers 14 residues.

V and J are TRBV25-1 and TRBJ1-1; 8 bases map to TRBD1. There are 16 residues in the CDR3. The junction had 9 bases not matched to a gene; V was cut back by 5 bases and J by 1 base. Germline V lookup: CDR1 MGHDK, CDR2 SYGVNS. The CDR3 here is CASSSPFGTGNTEAFF. The CDR3, as DNA: TGTGCCAGCAGTTCGCCCTTTGGGACAGGGAACACTGAAGCTTTCTTT.

This clonotype showed up just a few times. The rearrangement joins TRBV4-2 to TRBJ2-3; 8 bases line up with TRBD2. The length of the CDR3 is 15 residues. Trimming cost V 1 base and J 5 bases; bases outside gene matches: 5. Germline-derived CDR1 and CDR2 are LGHNA and YNFKEQ. The CDR3 DNA sequence: TGTGCCAGCAGCCAAGTAGCGGGGCAGGGAGATACGCAGTATTTT. The encoded protein is CASSQVAGQGDTQYF.

This rearrangement joins TRBV7-3 to TRBJ2-4, with a possible D match to TRBD1 (6 bases). Germline assignment: CDR1 SGHTA and CDR2 FQGTGA. V shed 1 base and J shed 5 bases, with 18 bases lying between them. The CDR3 totals 17 residues. CDR3 coding DNA: TGTGCCAGCAGCTTAAATTCCAGGGGATCGCGGGAAAACATTCAGTACTTC. It yields the protein CASSLNSRGSRENIQYF.

This chain joins TRBV29-1 and TRBJ1-4; unclear D gene. The CDR3 covers 13 residues. Per germline, CDR1 SQVTM and CDR2 ANQGSEA. Trimming took off 4 bases at V and 2 bases at J, with 8 bases between the two ends. This CDR3 reads CSVVSSTNEKLFF. The DNA of the CDR3 is TGCAGCGTTGTGTCGTCGACTAATGAAAAACTGTTTTTT.

This clonotype was seen once. J is TRBJ2-3 and V is TRBV10-3, with D unclear. The V gene's germline CDR1 is ENHRY and CDR2 SYGVKD. The V gene lost 2 bases and the J gene lost 3 bases, with 9 bases spanning the gap. The CDR3 contains 14 residues. CDR3 nucleotides: TGTGCCATCAGTGAGACCCTCCTAACAGATACGCAGTATTTT. Residues: CAISETLLTDTQYF.

The chain uses TRBV20-1 and TRBJ2-7; 7 bases fit TRBD2. The V segment lost 3 bases and the J segment 7 bases; nucleotides outside the gene matches: 9. From germline, CDR1 is DFQATT and CDR2 SNEGSKA (reference sequence). The CDR3 totals 13 residues. CDR3 DNA: TGCAGTGCTAGCGGGACTATCCGGGGTGAGCAGTACTTC. Its translation is CSASGTIRGEQYF.

This clonotype was counted a few times. The chain is built from TRBV3-1 and TRBJ2-1; a weak D match, TRBD1 (5 bases). The length of the CDR3 is 14 residues. In germline, CDR1 is LGHDT, CDR2 YNNKEL (reference sequence). Trimming pared 5 bases from V and 6 bases from J, leaving 14 bases between. CDR3 nucleotides: TGTGCCAGCAGCGCATTTAGCAGGGTCAATGAGCAGTTCTTC. The encoded protein is CASSAFSRVNEQFF.

This clonotype was picked up a small number of times. The CDR3 DNA sequence: TGCAGTGCTAGCAGGCAGGGCGGCAATCAGCCCCAGCATTTT. Translated: CSASRQGGNQPQHF. The rearrangement joins TRBV20-1 to TRBJ1-5; weak D call: TRBD1 (5 bases). This CDR3 contains 14 residues. Germline lookup yields CDR1 DFQATT and CDR2 SNEGSKA (reference sequence). V lost 3 bases and J 2 bases, leaving 11 bases between the germline ends.

The V gene is TRBV2, the J gene TRBJ2-5, with 11 bases that match TRBD1. CDR3 length equals 14 residues. The germline gives CDR1 SNHLY, CDR2 FYNNEI. J gave up 4 bases and V 6 bases, and 4 bases lay outside the gene matches. In DNA, the CDR3 is TGTGCCAGCAGCCAGGGACAGGGGGGAGAGACCCAGTACTTC. Protein sequence: CASSQGQGGETQYF.

This clonotype was observed a few times. The CDR3 DNA reads TGCAGCGCCCTCAATCCCGCTAGCGGGAGCCGCAATGAGCAGTTCTTC. This encodes CSALNPASGSRNEQFF. V gene TRBV29-1 combines with J gene TRBJ2-1; 10 positions match TRBD2. With V trimmed by 7 bases and J by 6 bases, 15 bases remained unmatched. Germline V gene lookup returns CDR1 SQVTM and CDR2 ANQGSEA. The length of the CDR3 is 16 residues.

The chain employs TRBV5-1 and TRBJ2-7, with 7 bases identical to TRBD1. Germline values: CDR1 SGHRS, CDR2 YFSETQ. After removal of 0 bases from V and 2 bases from J, the junction contained 5 bases not matched to a gene. CDR3 length: 15 residues. CDR3 loop: CASSLETGETYEQYF. CDR3 nucleotide sequence: TGCGCCAGCAGCTTGGAAACAGGGGAGACCTACGAGCAGTACTTC.

This clonotype was seen a few times. This chain uses TRBV4-2 with TRBJ1-6; the D is unclear. The V and J ends lost 0 bases and 6 bases respectively, with 6 bases between them. Germline V gene data show CDR1 as LGHNA and CDR2 as YNFKEQ. The CDR3 consists of 14 residues. The CDR3 loop is CASSQDRINSPLHF. The CDR3 DNA follows: TGTGCCAGCAGCCAAGATAGAATTAATTCACCCCTCCACTTT.

This rearrangement joins TRBV5-1 to TRBJ1-2, with D possibly matching TRBD1 (6 bases). This CDR3 region has 13 residues. Germline CDR1 reads SGHRS; CDR2 reads YFSETQ. Between the trimmed V and J ends, which lost 3 bases and 5 bases, there was a span of 11 bases. The CDR3 here is CASSSTQGYGYTF. The CDR3 DNA follows: TGCGCCAGCAGCTCAACACAGGGATATGGCTACACCTTC. The variable domain in full, completed from reference TRBV5-1 and TRBJ1-2, reads KAGVTQTPRYLIKTRGQQVTLSCSPISGHRSVSWYQQTPGQGLQFLFEYFSETQRNKGNFPGRFSGRQFSNSRSEMNVSTLELGDSALYLCASSSTQGYGYTFGSGTRLTVV.